One sample yielded the 2 T cell receptor beta chains listed below, sequenced in a study of shared clonotypes between healthy human individuals. Assay: immunoSEQ multiplex PCR; the TCRdb copy retains only in-frame clones and omits some. The data show nearly 1,000,000 clones, over 60% seen once. The sample was memory CD4+ T cells sorted from blood. Subset in this sample: CD45RA-negative fraction. These receptors were collected from a man between 18 and 29 years old in good health.

This clone showed up just once. The rearrangement joins TRBV5-6 to TRBJ1-1, with a possible D match to TRBD1 (5 bases). There are 14 residues in the CDR3. Per the germline V gene, CDR1 is SGHDT and CDR2 is YYEEEE. Trimming left V 6 bases short and J 4 bases short, with 16 bases between. CDR3: CASNHRGGGTEAFF. The CDR3 DNA reads TGTGCCAGCAACCACCGGGGCGGGGGCACTGAAGCTTTCTTT.

The chain joins TRBV14 to TRBJ2-1; D call uncertain. CDR3 length: 16 amino acids. V was cut by 2 bases and J by 0 bases, with 11 bases left in between. Germline lookup yields CDR1 SGHDN and CDR2 FVKESK. The CDR3 DNA reads as TGTGCCAGCAGCCAACTCATTGGAAGCTCCTACAATGAGCAGTTCTTC. It encodes CASSQLIGSSYNEQFF.